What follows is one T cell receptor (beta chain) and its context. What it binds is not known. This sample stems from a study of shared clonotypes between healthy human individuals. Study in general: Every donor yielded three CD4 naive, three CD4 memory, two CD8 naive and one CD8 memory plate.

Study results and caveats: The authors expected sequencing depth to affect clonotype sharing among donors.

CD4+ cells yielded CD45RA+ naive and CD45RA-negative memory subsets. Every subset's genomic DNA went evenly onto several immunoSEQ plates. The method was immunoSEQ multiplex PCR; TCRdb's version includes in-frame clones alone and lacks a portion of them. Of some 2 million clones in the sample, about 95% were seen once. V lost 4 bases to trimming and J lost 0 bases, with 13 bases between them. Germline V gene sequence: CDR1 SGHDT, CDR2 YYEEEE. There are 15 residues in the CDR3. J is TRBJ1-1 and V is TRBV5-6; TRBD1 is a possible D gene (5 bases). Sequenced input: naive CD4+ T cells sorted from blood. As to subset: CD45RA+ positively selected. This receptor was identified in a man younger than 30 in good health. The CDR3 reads CASSPGRGLNTEAFF. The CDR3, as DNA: TGTGCCAGCAGCCCTGGGAGGGGCTTGAACACTGAAGCTTTCTTT.